These 7 T cell receptor beta chains were all obtained from the same sample, sequenced in a study of T cells after yellow fever vaccination (dated by TCRdb to the late 2010s). Libraries were prepared through 5' RACE. The sequencer listed for this sample is Illumina NovaSeq 6000. The public reads were reprocessed in TCRdb via fastp at Q25 and MiXCR, keeping in-frame beta chains. CDR3 protein duplicates are merged, each entry listing the most common genes and DNA. Recorded for this sample are about 320,000 distinct CDR3 sequences; 3.5% to 4.5% of them occurred a single time. The ten largest clones capture approximately 19% of the sample. The treatment or condition label corresponds to: live attenuated yellow fever vaccine strain. Here the sequenced sample was PBMCs, taken 15 days after the yellow fever booster vaccination. These receptors came from a man between 18 and 35 years old who received the YFV17D yellow fever vaccine.

This clonotype was found many times. This chain joins TRBV27 and TRBJ2-6; TRBD1 matches at 9 bases. The V gene end was trimmed by 6 bases and the J gene end by 4 bases; junction bases not matched to a gene: 10. Germline-derived CDR1 and CDR2 are MNHEY and SMNVEV (reference sequence). This CDR3 comprises 17 residues. The CDR3 DNA sequence: TGTGCCAGCAGCCAGTGGACAGGGGTGTTAGGGGCCAACGTCCTGACTTTC. Protein: CASSQWTGVLGANVLTF. Full variable domain (remainder filled in from reference TRBV27 and TRBJ2-6): EAQVTQNPRYLITVTGKKLTVTCSQNMNHEYMSWYRQDPGLGLRQIYYSMNVEVTDKGDVPEGYKVSRKEKRNFPLILESPSPNQTSLYFCASSQWTGVLGANVLTFGAGSRLTVL.

This clonotype has a count of ten or more. The chain joins TRBV29-1 to TRBJ1-2; a possible D gene is TRBD1 (6 bases). CDR1 and CDR2 from the germline V gene are SQVTM and ANQGSEA. V shed 4 bases and J shed 8 bases, with 14 bases lying between them. CDR3 length equals 12 residues. CDR3 in DNA: TGCAGCGTTGGGGGGCAGTCGCGGGGCTACACCTTC. Protein product: CSVGGQSRGYTF.

This clonotype appeared many times. The gene calls are TRBV29-1 and TRBJ2-5, with D unclear. Germline V CDR1 and CDR2: SQVTM, ANQGSEA. With 7 bases removed from V and 3 bases from J, the gap between germline ends came to 9 bases. The CDR3 loop spans 11 amino acids. The CDR3 protein is CSGNSKETQYF. The CDR3 region has the DNA TGCAGCGGGAATTCGAAAGAGACCCAGTACTTC.

This clonotype has ten or more counts. This chain connects TRBV20-1 to TRBJ2-1; the D gene is possibly TRBD2 (6 bases). Germline lookup yields CDR1 DFQATT and CDR2 SNEGSKA (reference sequence). This CDR3 has 15 residues. V dropped 5 bases and J dropped 2 bases, with 16 bases sitting between them. CDR3 sequence reads: CSALRVAVPYNEQFF. In nucleotides, the CDR3 is TGCAGTGCTCTCCGGGTAGCGGTTCCCTACAATGAGCAGTTCTTC.

In its sample, this clonotype was seen many times. The V gene is TRBV9, the J gene TRBJ2-7, with 8 bases matching TRBD1. The trim removed 5 bases at V and 0 bases at J, leaving 13 bases unmatched. The CDR3 covers 17 residues. Germline values: CDR1 SGDLS, CDR2 YYNGEE. CDR3 residues: CASRKPIGTGNSYEQYV. The CDR3 DNA reads TGTGCCAGCAGAAAACCTATCGGGACAGGCAACTCCTACGAGCAGTACGTC.

This clonotype occurred many times. CDR3 in amino acids: CASSDRGLGEQFF. Written as DNA, the CDR3 is TGTGCCAGCTCGGACAGGGGGCTGGGGGAGCAGTTCTTC. The chain recombines TRBV7-2 with TRBJ2-1, with TRBD1 identical over 11 bases. Germline V CDR1 and CDR2: SGHTA, FQGNSA. The CDR3 runs to 13 residues. Unmatched junction bases numbered 7, after V lost 8 bases and J lost 10 bases.

The rearrangement links TRBV7-9 to TRBJ1-2, with no clear D. The V end lost 5 bases, the J end lost 8 bases, and 18 bases lay between the germline ends. CDR3 size: 14 residues. The germline gives CDR1 SEHNR, CDR2 FQNEAQ (reference sequence). The CDR3 reads CASSPSGEPRGYTF. The CDR3 nucleotides are TGTGCCAGCAGCCCCAGTGGGGAGCCGCGCGGCTACACCTTC. Full variable domain (remainder filled in from reference TRBV7-9 and TRBJ1-2): DTGVSQNPRHKITKRGQNVTFRCDPISEHNRLYWYRQTLGQGPEFLTYFQNEAQLEKSRLLSDRFSAERPKGSFSTLEIQRTEQGDSAMYLCASSPSGEPRGYTFGSGTRLTVV.